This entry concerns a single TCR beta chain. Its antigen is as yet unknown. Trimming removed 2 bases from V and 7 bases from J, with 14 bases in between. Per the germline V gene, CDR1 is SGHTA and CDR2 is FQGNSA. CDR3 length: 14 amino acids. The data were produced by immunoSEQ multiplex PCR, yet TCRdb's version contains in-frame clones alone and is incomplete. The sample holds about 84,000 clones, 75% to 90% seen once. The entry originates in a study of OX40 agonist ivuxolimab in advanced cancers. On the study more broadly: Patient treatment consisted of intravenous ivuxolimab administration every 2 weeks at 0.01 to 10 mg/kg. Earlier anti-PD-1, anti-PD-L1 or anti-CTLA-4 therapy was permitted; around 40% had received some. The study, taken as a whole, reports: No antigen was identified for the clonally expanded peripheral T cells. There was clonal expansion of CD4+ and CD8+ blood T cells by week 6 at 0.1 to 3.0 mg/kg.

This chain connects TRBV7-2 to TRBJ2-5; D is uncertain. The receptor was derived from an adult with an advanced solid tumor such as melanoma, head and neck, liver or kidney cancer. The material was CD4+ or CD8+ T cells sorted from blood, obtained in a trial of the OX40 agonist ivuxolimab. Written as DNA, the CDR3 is TGTGCCAGCAGCTTATGGCGTACATTCGGGACCCAGTACTTC. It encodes CASSLWRTFGTQYF.